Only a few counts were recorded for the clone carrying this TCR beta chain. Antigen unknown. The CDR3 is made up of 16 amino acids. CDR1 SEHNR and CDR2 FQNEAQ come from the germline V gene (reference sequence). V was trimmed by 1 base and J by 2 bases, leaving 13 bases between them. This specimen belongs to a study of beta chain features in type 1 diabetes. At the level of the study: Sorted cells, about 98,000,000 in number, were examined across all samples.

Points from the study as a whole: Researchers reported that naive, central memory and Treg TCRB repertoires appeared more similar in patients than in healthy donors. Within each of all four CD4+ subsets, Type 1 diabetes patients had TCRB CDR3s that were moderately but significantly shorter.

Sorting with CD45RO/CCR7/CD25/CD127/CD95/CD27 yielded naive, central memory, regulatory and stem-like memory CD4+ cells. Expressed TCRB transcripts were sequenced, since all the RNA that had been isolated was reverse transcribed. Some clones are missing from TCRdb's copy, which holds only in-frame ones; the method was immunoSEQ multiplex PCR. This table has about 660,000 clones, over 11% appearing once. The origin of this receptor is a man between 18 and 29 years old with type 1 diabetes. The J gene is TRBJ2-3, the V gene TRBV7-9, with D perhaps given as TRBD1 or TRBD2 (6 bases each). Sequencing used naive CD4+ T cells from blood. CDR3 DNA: TGTGCCAGCAGCTTAGTTGGGGGGCTCATCACAGATACGCAGTATTTT. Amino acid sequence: CASSLVGGLITDTQYF. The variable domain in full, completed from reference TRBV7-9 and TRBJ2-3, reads DTGVSQNPRHKITKRGQNVTFRCDPISEHNRLYWYRQTLGQGPEFLTYFQNEAQLEKSRLLSDRFSAERPKGSFSTLEIQRTEQGDSAMYLCASSLVGGLITDTQYFGPGTRLTVL.